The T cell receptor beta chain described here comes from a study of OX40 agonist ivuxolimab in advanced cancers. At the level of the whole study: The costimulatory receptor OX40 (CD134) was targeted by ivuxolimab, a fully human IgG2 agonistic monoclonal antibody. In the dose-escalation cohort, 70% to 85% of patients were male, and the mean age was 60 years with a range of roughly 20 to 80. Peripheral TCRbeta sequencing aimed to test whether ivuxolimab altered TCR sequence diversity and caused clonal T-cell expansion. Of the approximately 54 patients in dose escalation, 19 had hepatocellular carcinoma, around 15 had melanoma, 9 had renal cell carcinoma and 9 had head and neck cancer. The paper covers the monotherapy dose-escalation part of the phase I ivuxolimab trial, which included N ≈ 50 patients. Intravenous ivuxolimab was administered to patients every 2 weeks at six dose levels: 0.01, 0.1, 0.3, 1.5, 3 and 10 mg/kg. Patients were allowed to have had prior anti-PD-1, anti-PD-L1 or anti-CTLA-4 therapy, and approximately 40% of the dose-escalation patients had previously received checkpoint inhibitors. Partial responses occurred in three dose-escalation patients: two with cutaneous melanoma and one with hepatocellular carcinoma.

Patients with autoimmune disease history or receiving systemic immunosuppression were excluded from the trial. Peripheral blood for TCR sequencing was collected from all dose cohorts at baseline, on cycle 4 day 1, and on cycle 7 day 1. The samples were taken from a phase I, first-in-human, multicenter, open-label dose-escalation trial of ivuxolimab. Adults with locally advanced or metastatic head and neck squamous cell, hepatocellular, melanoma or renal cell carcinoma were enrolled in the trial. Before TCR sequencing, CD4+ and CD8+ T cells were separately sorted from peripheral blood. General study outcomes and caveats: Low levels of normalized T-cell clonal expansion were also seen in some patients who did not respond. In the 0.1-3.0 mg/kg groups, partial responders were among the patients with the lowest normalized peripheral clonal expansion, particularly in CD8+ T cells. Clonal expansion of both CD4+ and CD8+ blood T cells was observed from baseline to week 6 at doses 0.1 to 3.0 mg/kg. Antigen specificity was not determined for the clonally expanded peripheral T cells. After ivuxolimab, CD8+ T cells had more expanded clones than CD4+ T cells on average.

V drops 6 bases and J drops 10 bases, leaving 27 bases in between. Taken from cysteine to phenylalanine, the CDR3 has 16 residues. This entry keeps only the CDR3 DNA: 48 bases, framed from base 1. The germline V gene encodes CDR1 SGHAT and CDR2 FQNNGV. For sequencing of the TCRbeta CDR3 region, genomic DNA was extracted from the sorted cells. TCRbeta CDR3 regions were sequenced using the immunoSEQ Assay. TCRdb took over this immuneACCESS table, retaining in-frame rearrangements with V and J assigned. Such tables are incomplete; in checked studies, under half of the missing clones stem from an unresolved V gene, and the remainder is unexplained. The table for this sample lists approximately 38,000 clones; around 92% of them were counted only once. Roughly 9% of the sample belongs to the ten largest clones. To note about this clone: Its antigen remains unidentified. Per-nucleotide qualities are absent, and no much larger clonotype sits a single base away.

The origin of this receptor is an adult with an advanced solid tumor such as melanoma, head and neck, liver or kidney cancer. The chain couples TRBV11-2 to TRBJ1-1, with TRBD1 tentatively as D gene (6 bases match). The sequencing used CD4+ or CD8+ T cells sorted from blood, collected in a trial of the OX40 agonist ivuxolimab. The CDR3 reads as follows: CASSLRAPRRGSIAFF. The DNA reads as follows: TGTGCCAGCAGTCTCCGGGCACCACGCAGGGGATCGATAGCTTTCTTT.